Listed below are T cell receptor beta chains from one sample, sequenced in a study of beta chain features in type 1 diabetes. Sequencing used immunoSEQ multiplex PCR; TCRdb keeps in-frame clones, though not all of them. The sample carries over 500,000 clones, around 15% recorded once. Sequencing input: naive CD4+ T cells from blood. All receptors come from a man between 18 and 35 years old in good health. Each CDR3 is given without its conserved first and last residue.

J gene	V gene	CDR3 protein
TRBJ2-7	TRBV7-9	ASSLEAGASYEQY
TRBJ2-1	TRBV10-3	AIKGGYGATSNEQF
TRBJ1-1	TRBV7-3	ASSLTPGGPAEAF
TRBJ2-1	TRBV6-4	ASSDSYQSSYNEQF
TRBJ2-3	TRBV15	ATSRGSVSTSTSTDTQY
TRBJ2-4	TRBV5-4	ASSPDLRRDIQY
TRBJ2-1	TRBV19	ASSSGTSGSYEQF
TRBJ1-1	TRBV28	ASSFGGNLNTEAF
TRBJ2-2	TRBV2	ATTRQGGRNTGELF
TRBJ2-6	TRBV28	ASSLYVSGANVLT
TRBJ2-3	TRBV28	ASSLTGGADTQY
TRBJ2-2	TRBV5-1	ASSLVGQVAGELF
TRBJ1-5	TRBV20-1	SALGQPQH
TRBJ1-2	TRBV5-1	ASSIGNTGNLYGYT
TRBJ1-1	TRBV13	ASSPPQGRTIMNTEAF
TRBJ2-3	TRBV5-1	ASSPTTDTQY
TRBJ1-5	TRBV2	ASSVGGNQPQH
TRBJ2-7	TRBV18	ASSPAGTAVEQY
TRBJ2-3	TRBV6-5	ASSFQSIQGADTQY
TRBJ1-1	TRBV9	ASSAQGRPNTEAF
NA	TRBV7-2	ASSTQGVPSSYEQY
TRBJ1-6	TRBV25-1	ASSELGGRLSPLH
TRBJ2-2	TRBV18	ASSPLMDTGELF
TRBJ1-6	TRBV7-9	ASSEDNSPLH
TRBJ1-5	TRBV7-9	ASSPRTGGGQPQH
TRBJ2-1	TRBV7-9	ASSLDRGQYNEQF
TRBJ2-1	TRBV5-4	ASSLGGLAGGLEQF
TRBJ2-7	TRBV10-2	ASSESMGQRLARHEQY
TRBJ2-5	TRBV5-1	ASSRRETQY
TRBJ2-7	TRBV28	ASSSSRDEQY
TRBJ1-2	TRBV5-4	ASSLVAGANYGYT
TRBJ2-1	TRBV7-9	ASSMGLAGNEQF
TRBJ2-7	TRBV11-2	ASSLQLAVRSYEQY
TRBJ1-1	TRBV7-3	ASSLTGDRAVEAF
TRBJ1-2	TRBV30	AWSVISGNYGYT
TRBJ1-5	TRBV7-9	ASSFDRGSNQPQH
TRBJ2-7	TRBV27	ATTVLAPYEQY
TRBJ1-1	TRBV11-2	ASSRPNIGVMNTEAF
TRBJ2-1	TRBV5-4	ASSLGGQFYNEQF
TRBJ1-1	TRBV9	ASSVGGILNTEAF
TRBJ2-1	TRBV5-6	ASSFTTYYNEQF
TRBJ1-3	TRBV30	AWSAAGTGNTIY
TRBJ2-5	TRBV5-1	ASSSLGLDFQETQY
TRBJ2-1	TRBV7-9	ASSSAGTGGYNEQF
TRBJ1-3	TRBV10-3	AITETNSGNTIY
TRBJ2-6	TRBV5-4	ASSLETSGANVLT
TRBJ2-5	TRBV6-5	ASSLFRDRVKTQY
TRBJ1-4	TRBV5-1	ASSSDVFNEKLF
TRBJ2-1	TRBV5-1	ASSLQGLRDEQF
TRBJ2-5	TRBV27	ASSFSGGIIKETQY
TRBJ1-3	TRBV6-5	ASSYSSWNTIY
TRBJ2-3	TRBV9	ASSVATDTQY
TRBJ1-5	TRBV4-2	ASSQETGEQPQH
TRBJ2-7	TRBV10-3	AGRRTGSYEQY